This is a list of T cell receptor beta chains from one sample in a study of regulatory T cells in long-lasting Graves disease. TCRdb independently ran MiXCR on the multiplex PCR reads; one entry per CDR3 protein. The sample consists of around 460,000 distinct CDR3 sequences, about 20% of them appearing once. Sequences were derived from peripheral blood mononuclear cells (PBMCs), sampled when the disease was refractory, from a patient treated with antithyroid drugs. These receptors were collected from a female donor with Graves disease. Both conserved end residues are part of each CDR3. Each record gives: V gene, clone size, J gene, D gene, CDR3 protein, CDR3 DNA. A D gene is named only where the DNA matches it firmly. Rows give clone size only sometimes, using once, few, many, or a class for an expanded clone.

V: TRBV6-5; size: many; J: TRBJ2-5; D: -; CDR3: CASSYRPPPGRGETQYF; DNA: TGTGCCAGCAGTTACCGTCCCCCGCCAGGACGGGGAGAGACCCAGTACTTC
V: TRBV7-9; size: -; J: TRBJ1-5; D: -; CDR3: CASSFEGENQPQHF; DNA: TGTGCCAGCAGCTTTGAGGGTGAAAATCAGCCCCAGCATTTT
V: TRBV12-5; size: -; J: TRBJ1-1; D: -; CDR3: CASGLDRTGETEAFF; DNA: TGTGCTAGTGGTCTCGACCGAACTGGGGAGACTGAAGCTTTCTTT
V: TRBV4-1; size: -; J: TRBJ1-5; D: TRBD1; CDR3: CASSQGQGMRNQPQHF; DNA: TGCGCCAGCAGCCAGGGACAGGGTATGCGCAATCAGCCCCAGCATTTT
V: TRBV6-1; size: -; J: TRBJ2-7; D: -; CDR3: CASSRRGREPYF; DNA: TGTGCCAGCAGTCGCCGGGGGCGCGAACCGTACTTC
V: TRBV7-2; size: -; J: TRBJ2-1; D: TRBD2; CDR3: CASSLRGTSGGEHNEQFF; DNA: TGTGCCAGCAGCCTCCGCGGGACTAGCGGGGGGGAGCACAATGAGCAGTTCTTC
V: TRBV3-1; size: many; J: TRBJ1-1; D: -; CDR3: CASSRLRDGAAFF; DNA: TGTGCCAGCAGCCGCTTAAGGGATGGGGCAGCTTTCTTT
V: TRBV28; size: few; J: TRBJ2-1; D: -; CDR3: CASSLPWNEQFF; DNA: TGTGCCAGCAGCCTCCCATGGAATGAGCAGTTCTTC
V: TRBV20-1; size: many; J: TRBJ1-5; D: -; CDR3: CSATPGRKSNQPQHF; DNA: TGCAGTGCTACCCCGGGCCGAAAGTCCAATCAGCCCCAGCATTTT
V: TRBV5-1; size: -; J: TRBJ1-2; D: -; CDR3: CASSLAAAGDSHGYTF; DNA: TGCGCCAGCAGCTTGGCCGCGGCAGGGGATTCACATGGCTACACCTTC
V: TRBV5-1; size: -; J: TRBJ1-6; D: -; CDR3: CASSLESMGNSPLHF; DNA: TGCGCCAGCAGCTTGGAGAGCATGGGTAATTCACCCCTCCACTTT
V: TRBV2; size: many; J: TRBJ2-7; D: TRBD1; CDR3: CASSEGQGFSYEQYF; DNA: TGTGCCAGCAGTGAAGGACAGGGCTTCTCCTACGAGCAGTACTTC
V: TRBV7-9; size: many; J: TRBJ2-6; D: -; CDR3: CASRGTVGNVLTF; DNA: TGTGCCAGCAGAGGGACCGTAGGAAACGTCCTGACTTTC
V: TRBV6-5; size: many; J: TRBJ2-7; D: TRBD2; CDR3: CASSYEAGAARGAAYEQYF; DNA: TGTGCCAGCAGTTATGAAGCGGGAGCCGCTCGGGGGGCGGCCTACGAGCAGTACTTC
V: TRBV6-1; size: many; J: TRBJ2-4; D: TRBD2; CDR3: CASSARGGVGNIQYF; DNA: TGTGCCAGCAGCGCTCGGGGGGGGGTAGGAAACATTCAGTACTTC
V: TRBV2; size: many; J: TRBJ2-7; D: -; CDR3: CASSDGFSDEQYF; DNA: TGTGCCAGCTCGGACGGTTTCTCGGACGAGCAGTACTTC
V: TRBV4-3; size: -; J: TRBJ1-2; D: -; CDR3: CASSQGTYGYTF; DNA: TGCGCCAGCAGCCAAGGGACCTATGGCTACACCTTC
V: TRBV19; size: -; J: TRBJ1-2; D: -; CDR3: CASSGHLYGYTF; DNA: TGTGCCAGTAGTGGGCACCTCTATGGCTACACCTTC
V: TRBV29-1; size: many; J: TRBJ2-5; D: TRBD2; CDR3: CSGTGTSGYQETQYF; DNA: TGCAGCGGGACCGGGACTAGCGGTTACCAAGAGACCCAGTACTTC
V: TRBV5-1; size: many; J: TRBJ2-2; D: TRBD1; CDR3: CASSTGTDSINTGELFF; DNA: TGCGCCAGCAGTACCGGGACAGATTCAATAAACACCGGGGAGCTGTTTTTT
V: TRBV7-8; size: few; J: TRBJ2-5; D: -; CDR3: CASSLSKGRETQYF; DNA: TGTGCCAGCAGCTTATCTAAGGGCAGGGAGACCCAGTACTTC
V: TRBV2; size: few; J: TRBJ2-1; D: -; CDR3: CASSEALGRGNEQFF; DNA: TGTGCCAGCAGTGAAGCCCTGGGCAGGGGCAATGAGCAGTTCTTC
V: TRBV19; size: many; J: TRBJ2-5; D: TRBD2; CDR3: CASSDLRTSGRASPKAQYF; DNA: TGTGCCAGTAGCGATCTCAGGACTAGCGGGAGGGCCTCACCGAAGGCCCAGTACTTC
V: TRBV5-1; size: -; J: TRBJ1-6; D: -; CDR3: CASSLAGRSLLHF; DNA: TGCGCCAGCAGCTTGGCCGGGCGGTCACTCCTCCACTTT
V: TRBV5-4; size: -; J: TRBJ1-1; D: -; CDR3: CASSLKQGIYTEAFF; DNA: TGTGCCAGCAGCTTAAAACAGGGTATTTACACTGAAGCTTTCTTT
V: TRBV5-1; size: -; J: TRBJ2-7; D: -; CDR3: CASSSSGIPYEQYF; DNA: TGCGCCAGCAGCTCGTCCGGGATCCCCTACGAGCAGTACTTC
V: TRBV7-2; size: many; J: TRBJ1-2; D: -; CDR3: CASSLAGAGGYTF; DNA: TGTGCCAGCAGCTTAGCCGGGGCAGGTGGCTACACCTTC
V: TRBV11-2; size: -; J: TRBJ1-2; D: -; CDR3: CASSPGRGRGYGYTF; DNA: TGTGCCAGCAGCCCCGGAAGGGGCAGGGGCTATGGCTACACCTTC
V: TRBV4-1; size: -; J: TRBJ1-1; D: -; CDR3: CASSQERGATEAFF; DNA: TGCGCCAGCAGCCAAGAACGGGGGGCAACTGAAGCTTTCTTT
V: TRBV2; size: -; J: TRBJ2-1; D: -; CDR3: CASSEAYLGNNEQFF; DNA: TGTGCCAGCAGTGAAGCTTATCTAGGTAACAATGAGCAGTTCTTC